The subject of this entry is one T cell receptor (beta chain). Sorting isolated naive CD8 T cells as CD8+CD4-CCR7+CD45RA+ events. TCRdb fed the PCR reads into MiXCR, producing one record per CDR3 protein. The sample lists about 97,000 distinct CDR3 sequences; 30% to 35% were seen once. The record originates from a study of molecular identifiers for immune sequencing clone quantification. The CDR3 loop spans 16 amino acids. In germline, CDR1 is SGHRS, CDR2 YFSETQ. Trimming removed 0 bases from V and 5 bases from J; junction bases left unmatched: 7. The rearrangement uses TRBV5-1 and TRBJ2-5, with 10 bases that match TRBD2. Source material: naive CD8+ T cells from blood, with Jurkat cell RNA spiked in. Subset defined: FACS-sorted CD8+CD4-CCR7+CD45RA+ naive T cells. The TCR originated in a human donor in good health. Some libraries in this study had Jurkat cell RNA spiked in. This CDR3 reads CASSLELAGSGETQYF. CDR3 in DNA: TGCGCCAGCAGCTTGGAACTAGCGGGGTCTGGGGAGACCCAGTACTTC. Variable domain in full (rest from reference TRBV5-1 and TRBJ2-5): KAGVTQTPRYLIKTRGQQVTLSCSPISGHRSVSWYQQTPGQGLQFLFEYFSETQRNKGNFPGRFSGRQFSNSRSEMNVSTLELGDSALYLCASSLELAGSGETQYFGPGTRLLVL.